This T cell receptor (beta chain) was sequenced for a study of blood T cell repertoires in COVID-19. Study background: PBMCs, B-cell-depleted T cells, or T cells provided the cDNA or gDNA that made up the material.

This clone appeared once. Germline V gene data show CDR1 as PRHDT and CDR2 as FYEKMQ (reference sequence). The CDR3 spans 15 residues. V trimming: 5 bases; J trimming: 5 bases; junction bases outside the gene matches: 6. In the authors' workflow: Reference gene primer amplification in the assay estimated nucleated cell counts. This table comes from immunoSEQ multiplex PCR, and its TCRdb copy is limited to in-frame clones, with some not included. From that table come the V and J calls and clone size; the DNA was used to work out D and trimming. Of fewer than 150,000 clones in the sample, about 80% were seen once.

Sequencing input: peripheral blood. The chain recombines TRBV13 with TRBJ1-2; 12 bases fit TRBD1. The clonotype comes from a human donor in a cohort sampled during active COVID-19. The CDR3: CASSRGTGGGYGYTF. CDR3 sequence (DNA): TGTGCCAGCAGCCGTGGGACAGGGGGCGGTTATGGCTACACCTTC. The full variable domain, in which reference TRBV13 and TRBJ1-2 provide the parts outside the CDR3, is AAGVIQSPRHLIKEKRETATLKCYPIPRHDTVYWYQQGPGQDPQFLISFYEKMQSDKGSIPDRFSAQQFSDYHSELNMSSLELGDSALYFCASSRGTGGGYGYTFGSGTRLTVV.